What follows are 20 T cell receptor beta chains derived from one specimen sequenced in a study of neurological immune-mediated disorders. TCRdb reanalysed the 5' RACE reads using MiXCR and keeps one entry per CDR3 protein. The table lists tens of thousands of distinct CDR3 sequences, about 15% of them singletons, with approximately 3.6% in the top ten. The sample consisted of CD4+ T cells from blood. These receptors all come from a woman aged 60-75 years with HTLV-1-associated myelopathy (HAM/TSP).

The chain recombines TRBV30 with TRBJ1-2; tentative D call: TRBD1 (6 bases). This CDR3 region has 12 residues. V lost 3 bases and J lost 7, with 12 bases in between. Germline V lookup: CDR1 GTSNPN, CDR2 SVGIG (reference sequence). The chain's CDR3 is CAWRGGRGGYTF. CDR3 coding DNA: TGTGCCTGGAGGGGGGGCAGGGGTGGCTACACCTTC.

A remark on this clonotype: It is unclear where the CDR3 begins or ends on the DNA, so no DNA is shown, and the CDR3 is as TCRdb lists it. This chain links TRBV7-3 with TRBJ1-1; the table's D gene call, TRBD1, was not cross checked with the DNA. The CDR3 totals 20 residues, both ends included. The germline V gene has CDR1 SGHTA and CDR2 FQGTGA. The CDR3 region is CASSFYICSASVRGDTEAFF.

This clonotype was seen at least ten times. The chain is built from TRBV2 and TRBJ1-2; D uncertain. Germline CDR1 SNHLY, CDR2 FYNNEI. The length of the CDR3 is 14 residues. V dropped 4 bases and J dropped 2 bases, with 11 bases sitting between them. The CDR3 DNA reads TGTGCCAGCAGTGTTTATCAGGTCAACTATGGCTACACCTTC. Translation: CASSVYQVNYGYTF.

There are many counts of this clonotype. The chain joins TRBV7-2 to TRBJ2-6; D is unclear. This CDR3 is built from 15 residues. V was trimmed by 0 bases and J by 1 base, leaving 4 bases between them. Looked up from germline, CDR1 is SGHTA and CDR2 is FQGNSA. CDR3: CASSLAGSGANVLTF. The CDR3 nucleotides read TGTGCCAGCAGCTTAGCAGGATCTGGGGCCAACGTCCTGACTTTC.

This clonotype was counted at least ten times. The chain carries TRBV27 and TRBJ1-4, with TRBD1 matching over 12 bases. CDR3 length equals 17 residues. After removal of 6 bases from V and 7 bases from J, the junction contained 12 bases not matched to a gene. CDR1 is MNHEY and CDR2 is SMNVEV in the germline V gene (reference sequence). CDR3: CASSVPGTGGSGEKLFF. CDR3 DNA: TGTGCCAGCAGCGTTCCCGGGACAGGGGGCAGTGGTGAAAAACTGTTTTTT.

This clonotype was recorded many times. The CDR3 bases are TGTGCCAGCAGTTACTCGGGACTAGCGGGGGTCTACAATGAGCAGTTCTTC. Protein sequence: CASSYSGLAGVYNEQFF. The chain uses TRBV6-6 and TRBJ2-1, with 14 bases aligning to TRBD2. The germline gives CDR1 MNHNY, CDR2 SVGAGI (reference sequence). Trimming removed 0 bases from V and 3 bases from J; junction bases left unmatched: 1. The CDR3 sequence is 17 residues long.

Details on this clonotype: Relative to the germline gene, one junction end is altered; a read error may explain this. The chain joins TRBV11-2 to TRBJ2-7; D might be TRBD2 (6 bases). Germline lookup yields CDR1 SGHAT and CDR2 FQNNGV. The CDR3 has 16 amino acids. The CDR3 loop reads CARSLGAGNNYNEQYF. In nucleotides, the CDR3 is TGTGCCAGAAGCTTAGGGGCGGGGAACAACTACAATGAGCAGTACTTC.

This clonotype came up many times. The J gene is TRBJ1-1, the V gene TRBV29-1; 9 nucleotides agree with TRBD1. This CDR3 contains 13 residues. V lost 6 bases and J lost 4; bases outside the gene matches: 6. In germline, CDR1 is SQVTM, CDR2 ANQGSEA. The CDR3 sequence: CSVMTGGGTEAFF. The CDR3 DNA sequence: TGCAGCGTGATGACAGGGGGAGGCACTGAAGCTTTCTTT.

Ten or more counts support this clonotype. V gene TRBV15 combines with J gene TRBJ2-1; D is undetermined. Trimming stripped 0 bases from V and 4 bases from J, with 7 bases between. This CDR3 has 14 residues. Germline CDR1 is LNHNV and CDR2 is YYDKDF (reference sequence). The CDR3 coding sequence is TGTGCCACCAGCAGAGAGGGCTTTTACAATGAGCAGTTCTTC. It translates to CATSREGFYNEQFF. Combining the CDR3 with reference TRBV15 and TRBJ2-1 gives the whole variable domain DAMVIQNPRYQVTQFGKPVTLSCSQTLNHNVMYWYQQKSSQAPKLLFHYYDKDFNNEADTPDNFQSRRPNTSFCFLDIRSPGLGDTAMYLCATSREGFYNEQFFGPGTRLTVL.

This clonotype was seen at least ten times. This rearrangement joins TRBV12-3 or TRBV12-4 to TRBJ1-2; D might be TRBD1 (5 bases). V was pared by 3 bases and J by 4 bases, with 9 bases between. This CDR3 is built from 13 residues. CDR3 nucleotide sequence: TGTGCCAGCAGTTTCAGGCAGGGCTATGGCTACACCTTC. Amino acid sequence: CASSFRQGYGYTF.

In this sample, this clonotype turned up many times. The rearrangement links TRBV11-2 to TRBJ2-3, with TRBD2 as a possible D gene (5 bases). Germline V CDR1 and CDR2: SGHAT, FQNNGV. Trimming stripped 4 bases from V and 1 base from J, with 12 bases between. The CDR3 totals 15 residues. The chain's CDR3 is CASSSMLAGTDTQYF. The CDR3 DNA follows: TGTGCCAGCAGCTCCATGCTAGCCGGCACAGATACGCAGTATTTT.

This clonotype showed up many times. CDR3 nucleotides: TGTGCCAGCAGCTTGGGGGTCCCGACGGATACGCAGTATTTT. It specifies CASSLGVPTDTQYF. The J gene is TRBJ2-3, the V gene TRBV5-6, with D uncertain. The germline gives CDR1 SGHDT, CDR2 YYEEEE. The ends were cut back, 0 bases at V and 6 bases at J, with 11 bases in the middle. The CDR3 loop spans 14 amino acids. Supplemented by reference TRBV5-6 and TRBJ2-3, the full variable domain reads DAGVTQSPTHLIKTRGQQVTLRCSPKSGHDTVSWYQQALGQGPQFIFQYYEEEERQRGNFPDRFSGHQFPNYSSELNVNALLLGDSALYLCASSLGVPTDTQYFGPGTRLTVL.

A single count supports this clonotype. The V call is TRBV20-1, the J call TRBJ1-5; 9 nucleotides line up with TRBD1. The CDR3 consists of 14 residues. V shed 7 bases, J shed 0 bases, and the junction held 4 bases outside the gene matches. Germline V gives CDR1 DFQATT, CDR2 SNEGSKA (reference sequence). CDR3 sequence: CSGLDRGSNQPQHF. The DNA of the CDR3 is TGCAGTGGTCTGGACAGGGGTAGCAATCAGCCCCAGCATTTT.

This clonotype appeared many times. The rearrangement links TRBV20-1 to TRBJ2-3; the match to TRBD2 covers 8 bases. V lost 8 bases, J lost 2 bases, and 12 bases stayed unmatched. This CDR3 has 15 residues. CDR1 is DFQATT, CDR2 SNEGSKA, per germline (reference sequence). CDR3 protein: CSSSSAGESTDTQYF. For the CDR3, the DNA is TGCAGTTCGTCCTCAGCGGGGGAGTCCACAGATACGCAGTATTTT.

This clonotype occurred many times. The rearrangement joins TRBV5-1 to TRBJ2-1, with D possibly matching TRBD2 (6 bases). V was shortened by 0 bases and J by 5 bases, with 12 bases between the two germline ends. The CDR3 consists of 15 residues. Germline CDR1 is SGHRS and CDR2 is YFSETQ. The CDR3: CASSLGTNQHNEQFF. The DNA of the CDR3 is TGCGCCAGCAGCTTGGGGACTAATCAACACAATGAGCAGTTCTTC.

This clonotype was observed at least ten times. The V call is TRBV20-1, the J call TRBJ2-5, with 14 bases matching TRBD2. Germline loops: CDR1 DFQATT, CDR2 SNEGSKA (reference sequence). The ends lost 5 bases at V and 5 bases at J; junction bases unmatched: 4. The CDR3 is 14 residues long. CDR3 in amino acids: CSAGGLAGVETQYF. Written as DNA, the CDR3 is TGCAGTGCTGGGGGACTAGCGGGGGTTGAGACCCAGTACTTC.

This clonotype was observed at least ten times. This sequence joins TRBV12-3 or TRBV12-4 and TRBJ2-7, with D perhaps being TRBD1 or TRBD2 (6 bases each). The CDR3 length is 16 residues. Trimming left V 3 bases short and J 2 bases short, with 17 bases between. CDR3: CASSLVPGGETYEQYF. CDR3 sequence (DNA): TGTGCCAGCAGTTTGGTGCCCGGGGGCGAGACCTACGAGCAGTACTTC.

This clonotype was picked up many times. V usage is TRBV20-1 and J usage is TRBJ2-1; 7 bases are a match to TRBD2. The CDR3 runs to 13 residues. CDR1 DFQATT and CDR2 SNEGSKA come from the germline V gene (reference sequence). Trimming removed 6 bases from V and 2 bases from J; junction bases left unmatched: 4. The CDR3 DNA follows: TGCAGTGCCCTAGCGGATCCCTACAATGAGCAGTTCTTC. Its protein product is CSALADPYNEQFF.

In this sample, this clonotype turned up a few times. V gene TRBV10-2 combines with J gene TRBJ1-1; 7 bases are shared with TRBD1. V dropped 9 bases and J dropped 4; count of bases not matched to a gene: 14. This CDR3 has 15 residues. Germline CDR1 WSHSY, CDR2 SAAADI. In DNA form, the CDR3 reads TGCGCCAGGACACACAACAGGGGCGGGAGCACTGAAGCTTTCTTT. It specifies CARTHNRGGSTEAFF.

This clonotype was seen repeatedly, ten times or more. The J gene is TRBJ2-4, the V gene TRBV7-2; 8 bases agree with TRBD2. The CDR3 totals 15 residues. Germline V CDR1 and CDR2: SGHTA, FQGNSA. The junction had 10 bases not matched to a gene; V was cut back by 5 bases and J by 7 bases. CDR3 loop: CASSTSGGAGNIQYF. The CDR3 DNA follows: TGTGCCAGCAGCACATCCGGGGGGGCCGGGAACATTCAGTACTTC.